The next 20 T cell receptor beta chains were all read from a single sample in a study of human T cells and chemical hapten exposure. The sample's time point: patch test 1, 2 weeks after DPC sensitization. This sample's treatment: therapeutic diphenylcyclopropenone sensitization with weekly scalp DPC. One entry per CDR3 protein results from TCRdb running MiXCR on the RACE reads. This sample has 150,000 to 200,000 distinct CDR3 sequences, with 14% found just once. Sequenced here: whole blood, sampled in connection with sensitization to the hapten diphenylcyclopropenone (DPC). The receptors originated from a woman between 25 and 40 years old with alopecia areata. Some clones in this sample may be carry-over from other donors' samples.

V and J are TRBV27 and TRBJ1-2; possibly TRBD1 for D (6 bases). This CDR3 is 13 amino acids long. Trimming took 6 bases from V and 7 from J, leaving 15 bases between them. The germline V gene encodes CDR1 MNHEY and CDR2 SMNVEV (reference sequence). Here the CDR3 reads CASSNTGLGGYTF. CDR3 DNA sequence: TGTGCCAGCAGCAACACAGGGCTTGGTGGCTACACCTTC.

This chain joins TRBV28 and TRBJ1-1; the match to TRBD1 covers 10 bases. Germline V gene data show CDR1 as MDHEN and CDR2 as SYDVKM. The CDR3 has 16 amino acids. V trimming: 2 bases; J trimming: 4 bases; junction bases outside the gene matches: 7. CDR3 coding DNA: TGTGCCAGCAGTTTAGGGCAATGGACAGGGGGCACTGAAGCTTTCTTT. Its protein is CASSLGQWTGGTEAFF.

This clonotype was found many times. This chain links TRBV3-1 with TRBJ2-1, with 11 bases fitting TRBD2. The CDR3 length is 16 residues. The germline V gene has CDR1 LGHDT and CDR2 YNNKEL (reference sequence). The J segment lost 6 bases and the V segment lost 5 bases, leaving 9 bases of the junction unmatched. CDR3 sequence: CASSYIPGTSGNEQFF. DNA for the CDR3: TGTGCCAGCAGCTATATACCCGGGACTAGCGGCAATGAGCAGTTCTTC.

A few counts support this clonotype. The rearrangement uses TRBV5-5 and TRBJ1-3; D is perhaps TRBD1 (6 bases). The CDR3 sequence is 15 residues long. Germline lookup yields CDR1 SGHKS and CDR2 YYEKEE (reference sequence). V was shortened by 0 bases and J by 7 bases, with 14 bases between the two germline ends. The CDR3 reads CASSLEGQSINTIYF. The CDR3 DNA sequence: TGTGCCAGCAGCTTGGAAGGACAGTCCATCAACACCATATATTTT.

This clonotype was seen a few times. The chain combines TRBV7-6 with TRBJ2-5; D is uncertain. Trimming shortened V by 4 bases and J by 1 base, and 7 bases separated the two germline ends. In germline, CDR1 is SGHVS, CDR2 FNYEAQ. The length of the CDR3 is 13 residues. CDR3: CASSSLTQETQYF. For the CDR3, the DNA is TGTGCCAGCAGCTCGCTTACCCAAGAGACCCAGTACTTC.

This clonotype was seen many times. This chain links TRBV12-3 or TRBV12-4 with TRBJ2-1, with D tentatively TRBD1 or TRBD2 (5 bases each). The CDR3 totals 14 residues. V gave up 7 bases and J gave up 5 bases, with 15 bases separating them. The CDR3 protein is CASTLGTRDNEQFF. The CDR3 nucleotides are TGTGCCAGCACCTTGGGGACCCGGGACAATGAGCAGTTCTTC.

This clonotype showed up just a few times. This rearrangement joins TRBV3-1 to TRBJ1-5; tentatively, D is TRBD1 (6 bases). Germline V gives CDR1 LGHDT, CDR2 YNNKEL (reference sequence). The CDR3 covers 15 residues. The ends were cut back, 4 bases at V and 4 bases at J, with 14 bases in the middle. CDR3 residues: CASSRGQFPNQPQHF. Written as DNA, the CDR3 is TGTGCCAGCAGCCGAGGACAGTTCCCGAATCAGCCCCAGCATTTT.

This clonotype was seen at least ten times. The rearrangement joins TRBV30 to TRBJ1-5; tentative D call: TRBD1 (5 bases). Trimming removed 1 base from V and 7 bases from J, with 14 bases in between. The CDR3 extends over 14 amino acids. CDR1 GTSNPN and CDR2 SVGIG come from the germline V gene (reference sequence). The chain's CDR3 is CAWSALRGGQPQHF. The CDR3 DNA follows: TGTGCCTGGAGTGCCTTGAGGGGCGGGCAGCCCCAGCATTTT.

This chain links TRBV7-8 with TRBJ2-7; D ambiguous. This CDR3 is 16 amino acids long. The germline V and J ends were trimmed by 2 bases and 4 bases, with 18 bases remaining between them. CDR1 SGHVS and CDR2 FQNEAQ come from the germline V gene. The CDR3, as DNA: TGTGCCAGCAGCTTAAAAGTGGACGCCGTGGGGTACGAGCAGTACTTC. Translation: CASSLKVDAVGYEQYF.

The rearrangement uses TRBV29-1 and TRBJ2-3; D is ambiguous. The germline gives CDR1 SQVTM, CDR2 ANQGSEA. The CDR3 sequence is 11 residues long. V was clipped by 3 bases and J by 6 bases, with 7 bases between them. This CDR3 reads CSVDMTDTQYF. CDR3 DNA sequence: TGCAGCGTTGATATGACGGATACGCAGTATTTT.

This clonotype was counted only a few times. V is TRBV20-1 and J is TRBJ2-1; 13 bases agree with TRBD2. The CDR3 has 19 amino acids. Germline V gene sequence: CDR1 DFQATT, CDR2 SNEGSKA (reference sequence). V trimming: 0 bases; J trimming: 7 bases; junction bases outside the gene matches: 15. The CDR3 sequence: CSARDPSSRLAGGPNEQFF. CDR3 nucleotide sequence: TGCAGTGCTAGAGATCCTAGCTCCAGACTAGCGGGAGGTCCTAATGAGCAGTTCTTC.

There are a few counts of this clonotype. The rearrangement uses TRBV27 and TRBJ2-3; 9 bases map to TRBD2. The ends lost 2 bases at V and 4 bases at J; junction bases unmatched: 1. Per the germline V gene, CDR1 is MNHEY and CDR2 is SMNVEV (reference sequence). The CDR3 length is 14 residues. CDR3 loop: CASSLSGRPDTQYF. The DNA for the CDR3 is TGTGCCAGCAGTTTAAGCGGGAGGCCAGATACGCAGTATTTT.

The rearrangement joins TRBV7-2 to TRBJ1-1; a weak D match, TRBD1 (6 bases). Between the trimmed V and J ends, which lost 7 bases and 6 bases, there was a span of 21 bases. The CDR3 has 15 residues. CDR1 is SGHTA, CDR2 FQGNSA, per germline. Here the CDR3 reads CASNPRGGREAEAFF. Written as DNA, the CDR3 is TGTGCCAGCAACCCCAGGGGCGGCAGGGAGGCTGAAGCTTTCTTT.

This chain uses TRBV18 with TRBJ2-4, with TRBD2 matching 14 bases. The CDR3 loop spans 20 amino acids. Germline values: CDR1 KGHSH, CDR2 LQKENI. Losses at the gene ends were 2 bases for V and 0 bases for J; bases not matched to a gene: 9. In DNA, the CDR3 is TGTGCCAGCTCACCAGTGGGACTAGCGGGAGCCTCAGGAGCCAAAAACATTCAGTACTTC. Its protein product is CASSPVGLAGASGAKNIQYF.

The sample holds many counts of this clonotype. The chain is built from TRBV2 and TRBJ2-4; no reliable D call. Trimming removed 1 base at V and 2 bases at J, with 6 bases between. The germline V gene has CDR1 SNHLY and CDR2 FYNNEI. The CDR3 runs to 14 residues. CDR3 amino acids: CASSEDSSKNIQYF. CDR3 DNA: TGTGCCAGCAGTGAAGACAGTTCCAAAAACATTCAGTACTTC.

This clonotype was observed at least ten times. V is TRBV4-3 and J is TRBJ1-2, with a possible D match to TRBD1 (5 bases). The CDR3 covers 16 residues. The V gene's germline CDR1 is LGHNA and CDR2 YSLEER. The V end was cut by 0 bases, the J end by 2 bases, with 13 bases between. CDR3 sequence reads: CASSQDGTRANYGYTF. CDR3 bases: TGCGCCAGCAGCCAAGATGGGACCCGAGCAAACTATGGCTACACCTTC.

The chain employs TRBV10-3 and TRBJ2-1; TRBD2 agrees at 12 bases. The CDR3 runs 16 residues. V lost 4 bases to trimming and J lost 2 bases; unmatched junction nucleotides: 3. Germline CDR1 and CDR2: ENHRY and SYGVKD. CDR3 sequence reads: CAISGLAGDPYNEQFF. The CDR3 DNA reads as TGTGCCATCAGTGGACTAGCGGGAGACCCCTACAATGAGCAGTTCTTC.

This clonotype has at least ten counts. V and J are TRBV6-6 and TRBJ2-2; D is uncertain. V lost 4 bases and J 3 bases, leaving 3 bases between the germline ends. The CDR3 runs 12 residues. The germline V gene has CDR1 MNHNY and CDR2 SVGAGI (reference sequence). The CDR3: CASSSDTGELFF. The CDR3 DNA is TGTGCCAGCAGTTCGGACACCGGGGAGCTGTTTTTT.

The chain uses TRBV7-6 and TRBJ1-4; 8 bases agree with TRBD1. This CDR3 is built from 14 residues. CDR1 and CDR2 from the germline V gene are SGHVS and FNYEAQ. Unmatched junction bases numbered 0, after V lost 1 base and J lost 5 bases. CDR3 sequence: CASSLGTGNEKLFF. In DNA form, the CDR3 reads TGTGCCAGCAGCTTAGGGACAGGGAATGAAAAACTGTTTTTT. The full variable domain, rest sourced from reference TRBV7-6 and TRBJ1-4, is GAGVSQSPRYKVTKRGQDVALRCDPISGHVSLYWYRQALGQGPEFLTYFNYEAQQDKSGLPNDRFSAERPEGSISTLTIQRTEQRDSAMYRCASSLGTGNEKLFFGSGTQLSVL.

This clonotype was seen a few times. The chain recombines TRBV30 with TRBJ1-2; D unresolved. CDR3 size: 14 residues. Germline values: CDR1 GTSNPN, CDR2 SVGIG (reference sequence). V was trimmed by 0 bases and J by 4 bases, leaving 12 bases between them. As DNA, the CDR3 is TGTGCCTGGAGTGTACTTGATAGAGGCTATGGCTACACCTTC. Its protein is CAWSVLDRGYGYTF.